This is a list of T cell receptor beta chains from one sample in a study of radiotherapy plus CTLA-4 blockade in lung cancer. Repertoires were generated with immunoSEQ multiplex PCR, while TCRdb's copy carries only in-frame clones and drops some. Of 60,000 to 75,000 clones listed, about 72% were seen once; the top ten hold more than 15%. The sample in question was peripheral blood, obtained from a patient treated with radiotherapy plus ipilimumab. The source of these receptors is a human donor with non-small cell lung cancer whose response to radiotherapy plus ipilimumab could not be evaluated. Some clones in this sample may be carry-over from other donors' samples. The CDR3 runs from the conserved cysteine through the conserved F or W. Fields, in order: J gene, clone size, V gene, D gene, CDR3 DNA, CDR3 protein. D genes are given only for firm matches. Not every row has a clone size; where given, it reads once, few, many or a size class.

TRBJ2-5 - TRBV28 - TGTGCCAGCAGTTTGATAGGGGCAGAGACCCAGTACTTC CASSLIGAETQYF
TRBJ2-3 - TRBV6-5 - TGTGCCAGCACTCTAGCGCTGAACACAGATACGCAGTATTTT CASTLALNTDTQYF
TRBJ2-1 - TRBV6-5 TRBD2 TGTGCCAGCAGTTACCAGACTAGCGAGTACAATGAGCAGTTCTTC CASSYQTSEYNEQFF
TRBJ2-5 - TRBV5-6 TRBD1 TGTGCCAGCAGCTGGGGACAGGGTGGATTCCAAGAGACCCAGTACTTC CASSWGQGGFQETQYF
TRBJ1-6 once TRBV5-1 - TGCGCCAGCAGCCCACAGTCGGTCGTAAATTCACCCCTCCACTTT CASSPQSVVNSPLHF
TRBJ2-2 - TRBV4-1 - TGCGCCAGCAGCCAATTAGACATCCTGAACACCGGGGAGCTGTTTTTT CASSQLDILNTGELFF
TRBJ1-2 - TRBV5-8 - TGTGCCAGCAGGCCACAGGGTAGCTATGGCTACACCTTC CASRPQGSYGYTF
TRBJ1-5 - TRBV7-2 TRBD1 TGTGCCAGCGGGACAGGGAATCAGCCCCAGCATTTT CASGTGNQPQHF
TRBJ2-1 - TRBV6-1 TRBD1 TGTGCCAGCAGTGAGACAGGGGGTATCGATGAGCAGTTCTTC CASSETGGIDEQFF
TRBJ2-7 - TRBV7-2 TRBD2 TGTGCCAGCAGCCTTCGGGCCACTAGCGGGGGTGGGCAGTACTTC CASSLRATSGGGQYF
TRBJ2-3 few TRBV5-1 TRBD1 TGCGCCAGCAGGGGGAAGACAGGGGCCACAGATACGCAGTATTTT CASRGKTGATDTQYF
TRBJ2-2 once TRBV6-6 - TGTGCCAGCAGTTCCGGGACTCCCTCCACCGGGGAGCTGTTTTTT CASSSGTPSTGELFF
TRBJ1-5 once TRBV4-1 TRBD1 TGCGCCAGCAGCTACAGGGGGCTGGGACAGCCCCAGCATTTT CASSYRGLGQPQHF
TRBJ2-6 - TRBV7-2 - TGTGCCAGCAGCTTGGCGGGGTCTGGGGCCAACGTCCTGACTTTC CASSLAGSGANVLTF
TRBJ1-1 - TRBV29-1 - TGCAGCGTCGCCGGGACAATCAACACTGAAGCTTTCTTT CSVAGTINTEAFF
TRBJ2-5 few TRBV2 - TGTGCCAGCAGCTGGGGGGAGTCGTACCAAGAGACCCAGTACTTC CASSWGESYQETQYF
TRBJ2-3 once TRBV11-2 - TGTGCCAGCACCCCGCATGGCGGCGCAGATACGCAGTATTTT CASTPHGGADTQYF
TRBJ2-2 few TRBV18 - TGTGCCAGCTCACCTGGGCAGGCAGTTCGGACGAACACCGGGGAGCTGTTTTTT CASSPGQAVRTNTGELFF
TRBJ1-4 - TRBV5-1 TRBD1 TGCGCCAGCAGCCCGTCCGGGACAGGGAATGAAAAACTGTTTTTT CASSPSGTGNEKLFF
TRBJ1-2 - TRBV4-1 TRBD1 TGCGCCAGCAGCCAGTTCCCGGGACAGGGGTCAGAGTATGGCTACACCTTC CASSQFPGQGSEYGYTF
TRBJ2-1 - TRBV27 TRBD2 TGTGCCAGCAGTTTATATCGGGGGGGCGACAATGAGCAGTTCTTC CASSLYRGGDNEQFF
TRBJ1-2 - TRBV25-1 TRBD1 TGTGCCAGCACCCCCCCAGGACAGGGGCGATGGGGCTACACCTTC CASTPPGQGRWGYTF
TRBJ1-2 - TRBV6-5 - TGTGCCAGCACCCGAGGCGGGGGGTTGGACTATGGCTACACCTTC CASTRGGGLDYGYTF
TRBJ2-2 - TRBV19 TRBD2 TGTGCCACCCGACTAGCAAATGCCGGGGAGCTGTTTTTT CATRLANAGELFF
TRBJ1-5 - TRBV6-6 - TGTGCCAGCAGCCAAGGAGGCAATCAGCCCCAGCATTTT CASSQGGNQPQHF
TRBJ2-6 - TRBV7-2 - TGTGCCAGCAGCCCGCGGATGGGAGCTGGGGCCAACGTCCTGACTTTC CASSPRMGAGANVLTF
TRBJ2-6 - TRBV7-2 - TGTGCCAGCAGCTTGAACCCGGGGGCTGGGGCCAACGTCCTGACTTTC CASSLNPGAGANVLTF
TRBJ2-3 - TRBV2 - TGTGCCAGCAGTGAAGTGGCCGATACGCAGTATTTT CASSEVADTQYF
TRBJ1-5 - TRBV19 TRBD1 TGTGCCAGTAGAAAAGGGGGCGGGGGCAATCAGCCCCAGCATTTT CASRKGGGGNQPQHF
TRBJ2-5 few TRBV13 TRBD2 TGTGCCAGCAGCTCTCCTAGCGGGGGGGCTTTAGAGACCCAGTACTTC CASSSPSGGALETQYF
TRBJ2-1 - TRBV6-5 - TGTGCCAGCAGATGGACTGCCGTGATCGATGAGCAGTTCTTC CASRWTAVIDEQFF
TRBJ2-7 - TRBV2 TRBD1 TGTGCCAGCAGCTCCAGGGGGCAGGGCTACGAGCAGTACTTC CASSSRGQGYEQYF
TRBJ1-2 - TRBV18 - TGTGCCAGCTCACCACTGAGGGTGGAGAGCTATGGCTACACCTTC CASSPLRVESYGYTF
TRBJ1-6 - TRBV27 - TGTGCCAGCAGGCTAGACCGATTGGGTTCACCCCTCCACTTT CASRLDRLGSPLHF
TRBJ2-7 - TRBV6-5 - TGTGCCAGCAGTTCCCCAGGGGTCACCTACGAGCAGTACTTC CASSSPGVTYEQYF
TRBJ1-1 - TRBV19 - TGTGCCAGTAGTATCCAACATGGAACAGGGACCACGGGGACTGAAGCTTTCTTT CASSIQHGTGTTGTEAFF
TRBJ1-5 few TRBV7-9 TRBD1 TGTGCCAGCAGCGGAGACACAGGGGGCAATCAGCCCCAGCATTTT CASSGDTGGNQPQHF
TRBJ2-7 - TRBV19 TRBD1 TGTGCCAGTAGCGCAGGGGGAAAATACGAGCAGTACTTC CASSAGGKYEQYF
TRBJ1-2 - TRBV19 - TGTGCCAGTAGTATCCGTCGGGGAGACTATGGCTACACCTTC CASSIRRGDYGYTF
TRBJ1-4 few TRBV27 - TGTGCCAGCAGCAAATCCGCCGACAGGCGGGAAAAACTGTTTTTT CASSKSADRREKLFF
TRBJ1-1 - TRBV19 - TGTGCCAGTAGTCCCGAGGGGAACACTGAAGCTTTCTTT CASSPEGNTEAFF
TRBJ2-1 - TRBV6-5 TRBD2 TGTGCCAGCAGCTTAGCGGGGAACTCCTACAATGAGCAGTTCTTC CASSLAGNSYNEQFF
TRBJ2-5 - TRBV5-1 TRBD2 TGCGCCAGCAGCCCGAGGACTAGCGAAGAGACCCAGTACTTC CASSPRTSEETQYF
TRBJ2-7 few TRBV18 - TGTGCCAGCTCACCAGAGTACGAGCAGTACTTC CASSPEYEQYF
TRBJ2-7 - TRBV18 TRBD2 TGTGCCAGCTCACCAGGCGGGGGGGCAGTGTACGAGCAGTACTTC CASSPGGGAVYEQYF
TRBJ1-3 few TRBV28 - TGTGCCAGCAGCGGGACACAGGGAGGAAACACCATATATTTT CASSGTQGGNTIYF
TRBJ1-2 - TRBV5-1 - TGCGCCAGCAGCCCCGTAGAGGGAAGGGAATATGGCTACACCTTC CASSPVEGREYGYTF
TRBJ1-3 few TRBV10-3 - TGTGCCATCAGTGTCTCCCCGGACACAAGAAACACCATATATTTT CAISVSPDTRNTIYF
TRBJ2-1 once TRBV5-1 - TGCGCCAGCAGCTTGGGGCGACAGGTGGTCCACAATGAGCAGTTCTTC CASSLGRQVVHNEQFF
TRBJ1-5 few TRBV18 TRBD1 TGTGCCAGCTCACCACCGCCAGGGGGTAATCAGCCCCAGCATTTT CASSPPPGGNQPQHF
TRBJ2-3 - TRBV18 TRBD2 TGTGCCAGCTCACCACAGCGGGGCGGCACAGATACGCAGTATTTT CASSPQRGGTDTQYF
TRBJ1-4 once TRBV2 TRBD1 TGTGCCAGCAGTGTAACAGGGGGCGCAAGGGAAAAACTGTTTTTT CASSVTGGAREKLFF
TRBJ2-6 - TRBV28 TRBD1 TGTGCCAGCAGTTTAGGAGACAGGGCCGGGGCCAACGTCCTGACTTTC CASSLGDRAGANVLTF
TRBJ2-7 - TRBV7-2 - TGTGCCAGCAGCCCGACAGGTTTAGGAGGTTACGAGCAGTACTTC CASSPTGLGGYEQYF
TRBJ1-2 few TRBV5-6 - TGTGCCAGCAGCCATTACAGACCTCGTACCTATGGCTACACCTTC CASSHYRPRTYGYTF
TRBJ2-7 - TRBV5-8 - TGTGCCAGCAGCTTGGCGGGGGGCCTCGGCTACGAGCAGTACTTC CASSLAGGLGYEQYF
TRBJ2-3 few TRBV7-8 TRBD1 TGTGCCAGCAGCTTAGAGGGACAGGGGGTGAGAGATACGCAGTATTTT CASSLEGQGVRDTQYF
TRBJ1-1 - TRBV11-2 - TGTGCCAGCAGCTTCAGGGAGGATCGCACTGAAGCTTTCTTT CASSFREDRTEAFF
TRBJ2-7 - TRBV4-3 - TGCGCCAGCAGCCAAGACGGCAGCGACGAGCAGTACTTC CASSQDGSDEQYF